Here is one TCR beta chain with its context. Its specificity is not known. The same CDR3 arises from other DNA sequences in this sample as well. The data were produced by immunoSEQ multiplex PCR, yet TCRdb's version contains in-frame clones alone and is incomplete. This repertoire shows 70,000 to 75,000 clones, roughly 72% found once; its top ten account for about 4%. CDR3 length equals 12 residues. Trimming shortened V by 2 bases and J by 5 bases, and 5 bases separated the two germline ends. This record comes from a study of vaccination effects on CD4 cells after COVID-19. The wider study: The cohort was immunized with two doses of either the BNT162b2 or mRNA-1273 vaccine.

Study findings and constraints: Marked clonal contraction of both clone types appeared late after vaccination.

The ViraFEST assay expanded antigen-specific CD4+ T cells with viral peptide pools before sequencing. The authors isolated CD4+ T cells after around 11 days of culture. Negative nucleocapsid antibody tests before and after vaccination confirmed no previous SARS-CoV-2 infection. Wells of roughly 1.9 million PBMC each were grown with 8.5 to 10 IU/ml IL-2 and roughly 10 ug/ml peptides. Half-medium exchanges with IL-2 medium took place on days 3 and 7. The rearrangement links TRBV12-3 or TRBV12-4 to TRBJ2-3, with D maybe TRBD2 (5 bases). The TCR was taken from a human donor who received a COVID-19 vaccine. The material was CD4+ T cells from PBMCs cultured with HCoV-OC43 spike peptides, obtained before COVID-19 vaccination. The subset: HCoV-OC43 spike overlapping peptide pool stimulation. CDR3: CASSLRGDTQYF. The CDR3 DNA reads TGTGCCAGCAGTTTACGGGGAGATACGCAGTATTTT.